This TCR beta chain was observed in a study of T-cell memory formation after mild COVID-19. Barcoded TCR alpha and TCR beta cDNA libraries with UMIs came from 5'RACE using constant-segment primers. Via MiXCR, TCRdb re-called the 5' RACE reads, giving one row per CDR3 protein. The sample has 220,000 or so distinct CDR3 sequences, 9.5% seen once. Regarding the study as a whole: Contracting CD8+ clones were enriched in EMRA, CD4+ mainly in CM and EM.

At least ten counts were recorded for this clonotype. Its antigen remains unknown. This CDR3 is built from 16 residues. Germline CDR1 and CDR2: MNHEY and SMNVEV (reference sequence). V was clipped by 5 bases and J by 2 bases; unmatched bases: 7. This receptor was taken from a young man who had mild COVID-19 (a few samples of this study predate the infection). Cell type and time point are not known. The genes are TRBV27 and TRBJ1-5, with 9 bases that match TRBD1. Source material: PBMCs or a T cell subset sorted from them (not recorded which). The CDR3 region has the DNA TGTGCCAGCAGTGCGACAGGGGGGTACGGCAATCAGCCCCAGCATTTT. Translated, it gives CASSATGGYGNQPQHF.